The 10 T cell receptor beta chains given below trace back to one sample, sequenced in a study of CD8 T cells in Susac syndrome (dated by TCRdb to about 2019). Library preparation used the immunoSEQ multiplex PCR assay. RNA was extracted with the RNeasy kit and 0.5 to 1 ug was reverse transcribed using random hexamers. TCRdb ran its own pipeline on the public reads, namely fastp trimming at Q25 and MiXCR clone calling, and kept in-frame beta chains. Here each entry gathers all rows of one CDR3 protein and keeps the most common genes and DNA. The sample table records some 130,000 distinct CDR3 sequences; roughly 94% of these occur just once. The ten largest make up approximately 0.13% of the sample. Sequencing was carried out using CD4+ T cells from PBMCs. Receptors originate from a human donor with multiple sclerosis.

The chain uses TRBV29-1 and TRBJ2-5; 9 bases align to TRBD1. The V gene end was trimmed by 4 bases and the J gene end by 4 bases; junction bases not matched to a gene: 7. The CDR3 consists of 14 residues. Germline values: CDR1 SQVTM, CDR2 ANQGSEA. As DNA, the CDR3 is TGCAGCGTTGCGGGACAGGGTTTGGGAGAGACCCAGTACTTC. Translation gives CSVAGQGLGETQYF.

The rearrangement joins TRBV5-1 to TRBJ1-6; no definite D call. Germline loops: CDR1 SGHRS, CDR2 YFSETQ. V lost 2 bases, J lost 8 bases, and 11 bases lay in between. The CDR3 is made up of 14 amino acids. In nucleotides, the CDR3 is TGCGCCAGCAGCTTCGAGACGGCCTATTCACCCCTCCACTTT. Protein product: CASSFETAYSPLHF.

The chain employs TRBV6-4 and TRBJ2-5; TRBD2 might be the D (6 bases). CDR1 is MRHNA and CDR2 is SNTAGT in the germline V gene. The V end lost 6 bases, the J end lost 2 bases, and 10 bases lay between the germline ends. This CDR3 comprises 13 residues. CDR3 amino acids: CASSPGGQETQYF. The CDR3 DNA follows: TGTGCCAGCAGCCCTGGGGGGCAAGAGACCCAGTACTTC.

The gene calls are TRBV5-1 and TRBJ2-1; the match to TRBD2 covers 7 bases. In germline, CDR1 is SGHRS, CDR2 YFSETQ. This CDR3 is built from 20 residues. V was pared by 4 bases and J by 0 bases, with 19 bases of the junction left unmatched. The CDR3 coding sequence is TGCGCCAGCAGCCCGTACAGCGGGACCGTGATTCCGAGCTCCTACAATGAGCAGTTCTTC. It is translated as CASSPYSGTVIPSSYNEQFF.

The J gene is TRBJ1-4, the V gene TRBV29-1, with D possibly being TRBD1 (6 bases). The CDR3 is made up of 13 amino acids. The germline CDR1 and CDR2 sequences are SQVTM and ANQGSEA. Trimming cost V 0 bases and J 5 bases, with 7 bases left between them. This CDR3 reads CSVEEGANEKLFF. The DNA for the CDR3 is TGCAGCGTTGAAGAGGGGGCCAATGAAAAACTGTTTTTT. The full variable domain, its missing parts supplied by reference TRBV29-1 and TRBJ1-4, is SAVISQKPSRDICQRGTSLTIQCQVDSQVTMMFWYRQQPGQSLTLIATANQGSEATYESGFVIDKFPISRPNLTFSTLTVSNMSPEDSSIYLCSVEEGANEKLFFGSGTQLSVL.

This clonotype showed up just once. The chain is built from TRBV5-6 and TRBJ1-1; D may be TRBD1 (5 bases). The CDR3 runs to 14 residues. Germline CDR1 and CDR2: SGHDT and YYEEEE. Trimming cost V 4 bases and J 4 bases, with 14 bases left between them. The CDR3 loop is CASSLGGVFTEAFF. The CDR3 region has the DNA TGTGCCAGCAGCCTGGGAGGGGTGTTCACTGAAGCTTTCTTT. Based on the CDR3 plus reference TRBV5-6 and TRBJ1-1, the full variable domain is DAGVTQSPTHLIKTRGQQVTLRCSPKSGHDTVSWYQQALGQGPQFIFQYYEEEERQRGNFPDRFSGHQFPNYSSELNVNALLLGDSALYLCASSLGGVFTEAFFGQGTRLTVV.

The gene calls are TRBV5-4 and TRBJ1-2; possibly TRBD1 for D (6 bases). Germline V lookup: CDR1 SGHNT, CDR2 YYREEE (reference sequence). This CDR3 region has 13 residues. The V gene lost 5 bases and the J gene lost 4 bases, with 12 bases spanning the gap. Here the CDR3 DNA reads TGTGCCAGCAGTCCGACAGGCACCTATGGCTACACCTTC. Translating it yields CASSPTGTYGYTF.

The CDR3 nucleotides read TGTGCCAGCAGCCAAGATATCCCCCATAGCACAGATACGCAGTATTTT. This encodes CASSQDIPHSTDTQYF. The chain recombines TRBV3-1 with TRBJ2-3; no definite D call. CDR3 length equals 16 residues. CDR1 is LGHDT and CDR2 is YNNKEL in the germline V gene (reference sequence). V lost 0 bases to trimming and J lost 0 bases, with 10 bases between them.

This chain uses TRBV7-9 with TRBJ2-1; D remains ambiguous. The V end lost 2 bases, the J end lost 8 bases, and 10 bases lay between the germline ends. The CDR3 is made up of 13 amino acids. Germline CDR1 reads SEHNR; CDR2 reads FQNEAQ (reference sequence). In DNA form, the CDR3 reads TGTGCCAGCAGCTTATACACCTCATATGAGCAGTTCTTC. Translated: CASSLYTSYEQFF.

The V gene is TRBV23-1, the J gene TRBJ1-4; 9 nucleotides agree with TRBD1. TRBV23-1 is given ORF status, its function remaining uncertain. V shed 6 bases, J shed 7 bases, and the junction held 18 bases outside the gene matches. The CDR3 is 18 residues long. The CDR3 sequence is CASSRYRGRDKFREKLFF. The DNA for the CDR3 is TGCGCCAGCAGCCGATACAGGGGGCGTGATAAGTTCCGTGAAAAACTGTTTTTT.